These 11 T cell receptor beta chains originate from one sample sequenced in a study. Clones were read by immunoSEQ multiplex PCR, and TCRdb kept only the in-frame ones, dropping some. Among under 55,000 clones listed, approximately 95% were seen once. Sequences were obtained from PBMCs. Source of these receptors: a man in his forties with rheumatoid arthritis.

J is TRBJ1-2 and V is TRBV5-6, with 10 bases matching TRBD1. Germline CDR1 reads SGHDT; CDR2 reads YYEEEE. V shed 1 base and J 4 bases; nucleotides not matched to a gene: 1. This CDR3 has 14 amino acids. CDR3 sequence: CASSLRQGAYGYTF. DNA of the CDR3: TGTGCCAGCAGCTTGCGACAGGGGGCCTATGGCTACACCTTC.

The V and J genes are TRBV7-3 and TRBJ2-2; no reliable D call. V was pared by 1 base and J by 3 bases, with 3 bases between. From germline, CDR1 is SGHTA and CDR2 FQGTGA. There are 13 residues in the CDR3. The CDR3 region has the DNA TGTGCCAGCAGCTTAAGTTACACCGGGGAGCTGTTTTTT. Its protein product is CASSLSYTGELFF.

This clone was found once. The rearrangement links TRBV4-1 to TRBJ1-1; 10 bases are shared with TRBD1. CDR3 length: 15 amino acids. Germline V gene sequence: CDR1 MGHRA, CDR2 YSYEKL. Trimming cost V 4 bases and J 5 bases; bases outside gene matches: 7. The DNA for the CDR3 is TGCGCCAGCAGCCCCGAGGGACAGGGGAAAACTGAAGCTTTCTTT. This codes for CASSPEGQGKTEAFF.

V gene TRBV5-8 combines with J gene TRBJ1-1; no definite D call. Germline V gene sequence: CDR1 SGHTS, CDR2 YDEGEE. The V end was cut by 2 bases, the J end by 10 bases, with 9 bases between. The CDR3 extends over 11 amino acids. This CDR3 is CASSFQDGAFF. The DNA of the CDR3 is TGTGCCAGCAGCTTCCAGGACGGAGCTTTCTTT.

CDR3 nucleotide sequence: TGTGCCAGCAGTGGAACAGGGAATACTAAGAACACTGAAGCTTTCTTT. Translated, it gives CASSGTGNTKNTEAFF. This rearrangement joins TRBV6-1 to TRBJ1-1, with a possible D match to TRBD1 (6 bases). The germline V and J ends were trimmed by 4 bases and 1 base, with 16 bases remaining between them. Germline V gene data show CDR1 as MNHNS and CDR2 as SASEGT. The CDR3 length is 16 residues.

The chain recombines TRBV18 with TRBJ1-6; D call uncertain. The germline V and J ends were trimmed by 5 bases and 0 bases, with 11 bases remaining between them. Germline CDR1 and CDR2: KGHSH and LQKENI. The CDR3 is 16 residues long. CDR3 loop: CASSSHRVSYNSPLHF. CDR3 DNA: TGTGCCAGCTCATCACACAGAGTCTCCTATAATTCACCCCTCCACTTT.

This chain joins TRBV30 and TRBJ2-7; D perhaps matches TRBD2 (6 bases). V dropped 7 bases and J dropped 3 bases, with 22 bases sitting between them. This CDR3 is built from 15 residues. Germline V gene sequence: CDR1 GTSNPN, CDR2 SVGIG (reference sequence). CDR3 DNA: TGTGCCTTCCAATTCGCGAACCGGGGACTCTACGAGCAGTACTTC. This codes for CAFQFANRGLYEQYF.

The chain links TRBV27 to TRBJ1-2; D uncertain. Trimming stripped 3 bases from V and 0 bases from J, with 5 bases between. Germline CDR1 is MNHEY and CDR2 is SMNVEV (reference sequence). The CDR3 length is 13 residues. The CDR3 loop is CASSFNSNYGYTF. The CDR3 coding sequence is TGTGCCAGCAGTTTTAACTCTAACTATGGCTACACCTTC.

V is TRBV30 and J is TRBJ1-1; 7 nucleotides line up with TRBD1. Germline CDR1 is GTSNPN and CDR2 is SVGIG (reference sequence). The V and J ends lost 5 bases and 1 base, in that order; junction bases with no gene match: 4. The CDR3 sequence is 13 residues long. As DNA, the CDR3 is TGTGCCTGGGGGGGGACAGCGAACACTGAAGCTTTCTTT. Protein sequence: CAWGGTANTEAFF. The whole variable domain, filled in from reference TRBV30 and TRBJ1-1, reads SQTIHQWPATLVQPVGSPLSLECTVEGTSNPNLYWYRQAAGRGLQLLFYSVGIGQISSEVPQNLSASRPQDRQFILSSKKLLLSDSGFYLCAWGGTANTEAFFGQGTRLTVV.

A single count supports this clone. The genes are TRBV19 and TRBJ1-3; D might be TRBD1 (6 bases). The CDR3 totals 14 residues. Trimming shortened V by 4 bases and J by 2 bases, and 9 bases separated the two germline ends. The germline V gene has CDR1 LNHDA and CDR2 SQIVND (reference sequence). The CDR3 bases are TGTGCCAGTAGTAATGGGGGCACTGGAAACACCATATATTTT. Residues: CASSNGGTGNTIYF.

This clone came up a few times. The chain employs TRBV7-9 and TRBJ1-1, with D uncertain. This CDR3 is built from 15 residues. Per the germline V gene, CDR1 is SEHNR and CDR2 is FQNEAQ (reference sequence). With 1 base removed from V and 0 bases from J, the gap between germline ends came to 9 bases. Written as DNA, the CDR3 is TGTGCCAGCAGCTTAGGGGGAAGCGTGAACACTGAAGCTTTCTTT. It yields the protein CASSLGGSVNTEAFF.